This T cell receptor (beta chain) was sequenced for a study of shared clonotypes between healthy human individuals (dated by TCRdb to the early 2020s). Background on the whole study: The cohort comprised two women and a few men aged 18 to 49 years. For each donor, three plates each were used for CD4 naive and CD4 memory, two plates were used for CD8 naive, and one plate was used for CD8 memory. Blood TCR repertoires of a handful of healthy adults were deeply sequenced to estimate repertoire size and the extent of clonotype sharing between individuals. To increase sequencing depth and limit assay-specific biases, different laboratories used diverse techniques to prepare libraries and sequence TCR repertoires. Per donor, leukapheresis produced somewhere between about 0.94 and 9.5 billion PBMCs.

Reading the germline V gene gives CDR1 SGHVS and CDR2 FQNEAQ. At the junction V is shortened by 4 bases and J by 6 bases; bases outside the gene matches: 15. The CDR3 runs 16 amino acids, cysteine and phenylalanine included. Solely the CDR3 DNA is kept, with 48 bases framed from the first base. TCR CDR3 regions were amplified from genomic DNA by multiplex PCR using the deep immunoSEQ assay. For each cell subset, the extracted genomic DNA was distributed evenly across all wells of several immunoSEQ 96-well plates, and each plate served as one replicate. For sorted subsets, 150 to 250 ng genomic DNA, equal to 30,000 to 35,000 T cell genomes, was loaded into each replicate PCR. Purified libraries were quantified with a Qubit 3.0 fluorometer, sized on a Bioanalyzer 2100, and re-quantified with the KAPA Library Quantification kit. Every immunoSEQ 96-well plate was sequenced on a separate single-read 150-cycle Illumina NextSeq 550 flow cell. The original methods were these. Because only junctional sequences without quality scores were contained in the immunoSEQ output, filtering matching that applied to full-length reads could not be performed. Sequences were annotated with PyIR, a Python wrapper for IgBLAST v1.9, and V/J genes and CDR3 were assigned using IMGT germline references. Any read was removed if the V/J assignment was weak (E-value above 1e-6), the CDR3 was missing, or the read contained stop codons, out-of-frame junctions, or ambiguous translated residues. A V3J clonotype was defined by an identical inferred V gene, J gene, and CDR3 amino acid sequence. The percentage overlap between two repertoires was calculated by dividing the number of shared unique clonotypes by the size of the smaller repertoire. Richness of each repertoire was evaluated using RTK rarefaction, the Chao1 estimator, and Recon v2.1 estimates of unobserved clonotypes. For all TCRbeta clonotypes obtained by the gDNA method from a handful of donors, generation probabilities were computed with OLGA. TCRdb limited this immuneACCESS table to in-frame rearrangements with V and J called. A share of clones is missing; checked studies link under half to unresolved V genes, and the rest is unexplained. The V and J calls and the clone size are those of that table, but D and trimming were determined from the DNA. The sample table holds 700,000 to 950,000 clones, of which about 96% were seen once. The top ten hold under 0.3% of the sample.

Points on this clone: The antigen it recognizes is unknown. Base qualities were left out, and no much larger clone turns up one base away.

Study-wide findings and limitations: Sampling was restricted to blood, and TCR repertoires in tissues likely differ from the TCR repertoires found in blood. When a few donors were compared, the shared fraction of clonotypes was about 5.5% for naive CD4, 3% to 4% for naive CD8, 2.3% for memory CD4, and about 0.36% for memory CD8. Because the study included only a small number of donors, the genetic and exposure-history diversity represented was limited. Pairwise subsampling indicated that sequencing depth was expected to affect the degree of clonotype sharing among donors. Compared with non-shared clonotypes, clonotypes shared by all four sorted-subset donors had higher generation probabilities. Incomplete sequencing was indicated by rarefaction of sorted-subset datasets, despite the large sequencing depth. Larger estimated clonotype richness was generally found for naive subsets than for memory subsets.

For the CD8 naive samples, CD45RO-negative cells were positively selected for CCR7, yielding a CD45RA+CCR7+ population from which TemRA cells were excluded. The donors were healthy, HIV-negative adults with no recently reported acute infections or vaccinations. Every donor was a Caucasian adult living in Nashville, Tennessee, USA. After blood collection by leukapheresis, PBMCs were isolated using Ficoll-Histopaque density gradient centrifugation and then cryopreserved in the vapor phase of liquid nitrogen. Purity and quantity of every magnetically sorted T cell population were checked by analytical flow cytometry. From each sorted fraction, genomic DNA was isolated and quantified by UV absorbance on a Nanodrop 2000c.

This TCR came from a man in his thirties or forties in good health. The sequenced sample consisted of naive CD8+ T cells sorted from blood. In light of the paper, this sample's cell subset or site label describes: CD45RA+CCR7+. The V and J segments used are TRBV7-8 and TRBJ2-7, with TRBD1 identical over 7 junction bases. The CDR3 loop reads CASSSKSEGAVGEQYF. The DNA sequence is as follows: TGTGCCAGCAGCTCAAAATCAGAGGGGGCAGTGGGCGAGCAGTACTTC.